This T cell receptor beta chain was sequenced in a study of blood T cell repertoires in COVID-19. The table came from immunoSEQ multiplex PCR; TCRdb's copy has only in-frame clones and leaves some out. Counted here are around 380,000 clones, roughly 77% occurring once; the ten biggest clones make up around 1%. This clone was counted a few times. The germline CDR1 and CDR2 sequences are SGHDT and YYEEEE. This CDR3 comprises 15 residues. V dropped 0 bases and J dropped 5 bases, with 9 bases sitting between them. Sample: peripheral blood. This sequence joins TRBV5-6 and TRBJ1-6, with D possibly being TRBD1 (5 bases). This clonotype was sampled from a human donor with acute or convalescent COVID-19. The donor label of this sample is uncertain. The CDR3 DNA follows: TGTGCCAGCAGCTTGGGACAGACGGATAATTCACCCCTCCACTTT. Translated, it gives CASSLGQTDNSPLHF.